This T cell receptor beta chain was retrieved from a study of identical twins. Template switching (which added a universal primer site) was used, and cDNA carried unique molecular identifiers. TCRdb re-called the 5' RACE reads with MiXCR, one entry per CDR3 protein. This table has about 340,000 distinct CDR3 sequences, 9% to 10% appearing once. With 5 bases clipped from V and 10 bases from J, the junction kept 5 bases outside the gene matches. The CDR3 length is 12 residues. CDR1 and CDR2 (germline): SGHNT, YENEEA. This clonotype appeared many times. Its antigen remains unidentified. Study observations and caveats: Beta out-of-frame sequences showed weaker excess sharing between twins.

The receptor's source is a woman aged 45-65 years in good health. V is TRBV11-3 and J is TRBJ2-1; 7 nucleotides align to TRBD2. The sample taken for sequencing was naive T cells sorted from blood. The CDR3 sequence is CASSRLAGEQFF. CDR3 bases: TGTGCCAGCAGCCGTTTAGCGGGCGAGCAGTTCTTC.